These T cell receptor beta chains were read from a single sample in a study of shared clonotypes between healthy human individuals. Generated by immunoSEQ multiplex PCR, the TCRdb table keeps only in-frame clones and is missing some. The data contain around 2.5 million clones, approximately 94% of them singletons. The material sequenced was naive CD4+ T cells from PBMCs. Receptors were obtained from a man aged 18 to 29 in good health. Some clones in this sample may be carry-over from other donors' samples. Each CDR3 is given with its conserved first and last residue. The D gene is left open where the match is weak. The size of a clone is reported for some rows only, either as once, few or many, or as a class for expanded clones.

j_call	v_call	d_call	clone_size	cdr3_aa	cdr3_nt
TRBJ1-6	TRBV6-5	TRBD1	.	CASSYRGTASPLHF	TGTGCCAGCAGTTATCGCGGGACAGCTTCACCCCTCCACTTT
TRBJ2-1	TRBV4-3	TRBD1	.	CAGLAQGQGGCEDEQFF	TGCGCCGGCCTAGCCCAGGGACAGGGGGGTTGTGAGGATGAGCAGTTCTTC
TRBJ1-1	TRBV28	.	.	CASSAIQGYPFF	TGTGCCAGCAGTGCTATACAGGGTTATCCTTTCTTT
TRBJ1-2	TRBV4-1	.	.	CASSQQQLGWEGYTF	TGCGCCAGCAGCCAACAGCAACTCGGTTGGGAAGGCTACACCTTC
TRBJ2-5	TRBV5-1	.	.	CASSLGHNQETQYF	TGCGCCAGCAGCTTGGGGCACAACCAAGAGACCCAGTACTTC
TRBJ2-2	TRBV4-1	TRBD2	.	CASSQALAGVLNTGELFF	TGCGCCAGCAGCCAAGCCTTGGCGGGGGTATTGAACACCGGGGAGCTGTTTTTT
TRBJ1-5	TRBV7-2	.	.	CASSLAGNSNQPQHF	TGTGCCAGCAGCTTAGCGGGGAATAGCAATCAGCCCCAGCATTTT
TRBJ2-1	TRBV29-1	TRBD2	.	CSVDPSGTIPSYNEQFF	TGCAGCGTTGACCCTAGCGGGACGATTCCCTCCTACAATGAGCAGTTCTTC
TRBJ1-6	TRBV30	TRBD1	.	CAWSSPGGSRRF	TGTGCCTGGAGTAGCCCAGGGGGCAGCCGGCGCTTT
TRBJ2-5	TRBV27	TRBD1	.	CASSSHNRGLGETQYF	TGTGCCAGCAGTTCCCACAACAGGGGCCTCGGGGAGACCCAGTACTTC
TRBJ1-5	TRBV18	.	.	CASSLGVDQPQHF	TGTGCCAGCTCACTGGGGGTCGATCAGCCCCAGCATTTT
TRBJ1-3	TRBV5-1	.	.	CASSLVAGTSGNTIYF	TGCGCCAGCAGCTTGGTAGCAGGTACCTCTGGAAACACCATATATTTT
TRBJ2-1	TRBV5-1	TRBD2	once	CASSPGGTSHNEQFF	TGCGCCAGCAGCCCGGGGGGGACTAGCCACAATGAGCAGTTCTTC
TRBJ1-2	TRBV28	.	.	CASSIPQGNYYYGYTF	TGTGCCAGCAGTATCCCACAGGGAAATTATTACTATGGCTACACCTTC
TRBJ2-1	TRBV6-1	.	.	CASSEWASYNEQFF	TGTGCCAGCAGTGAATGGGCGTCCTACAATGAGCAGTTCTTC
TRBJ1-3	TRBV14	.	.	CASSQEAGVSGNTIYF	TGTGCCAGCAGCCAGGAGGCAGGGGTCTCTGGAAACACCATATATTTT
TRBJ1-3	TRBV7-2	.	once	CASSFTSRRSGNTIYF	TGTGCCAGCAGCTTTACGTCCAGGCGCTCTGGAAACACCATATATTTT
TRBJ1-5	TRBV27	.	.	CASWGRQNQPQHF	TGTGCCAGCTGGGGCCGGCAGAATCAGCCCCAGCATTTT
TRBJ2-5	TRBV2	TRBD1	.	CASSAGQAPQETQYF	TGTGCCAGCAGTGCCGGACAGGCACCCCAAGAGACCCAGTACTTC
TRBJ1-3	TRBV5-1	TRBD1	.	CASSPGTVSNGNTIYF	TGCGCCAGCAGCCCCGGGACAGTTTCAAATGGAAACACCATATATTTT
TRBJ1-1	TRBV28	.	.	CASSLLLGGLRGTEAFF	TGTGCCAGCAGTTTATTACTGGGGGGCCTTAGAGGCACTGAAGCTTTCTTT
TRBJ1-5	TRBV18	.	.	CASSPRADPNQPQHF	TGTGCCAGCTCCCCCAGGGCAGACCCCAATCAGCCCCAGCATTTT
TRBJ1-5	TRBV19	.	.	CASESRGLNQPQHF	TGTGCCAGCGAGAGTAGGGGATTAAATCAGCCCCAGCATTTT
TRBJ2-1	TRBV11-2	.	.	CASSLVVGGGPYNEQFF	TGTGCCAGCAGCTTAGTGGTGGGAGGCGGGCCCTACAATGAGCAGTTCTTC
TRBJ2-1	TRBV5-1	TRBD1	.	CASSLRTGFVHEQFF	TGCGCCAGCAGCTTGAGGACAGGGTTTGTCCATGAGCAGTTCTTC